The TCR beta chain under discussion was sequenced for a study of a mutant IDH1 vaccine in newly diagnosed glioma. Study overall: Previous care, which was radiotherapy, temozolomide, or both, most often involved both.

Time point meaning: baseline, week 1 (first vaccination visit). Noted treatment: pre-vaccination baseline after standard-of-care therapy. TCRdb's table, derived via immunoSEQ multiplex PCR, lists solely in-frame clones and lacks some. The sample has approximately 70,000 clones; about 86% are singletons. Germline-derived CDR1 and CDR2 are MNHNY and SVGAGI (reference sequence). Trimming removed 5 bases from V and 2 bases from J, with 19 bases in between. The CDR3 extends over 16 amino acids. The chain has TRBV6-6 and TRBJ2-7; D possibly matches TRBD1 or TRBD2 (6 bases each). The sequences come from PBMCs, collected from a glioma patient treated with radiotherapy, temozolomide or both. The receptor comes from a young man with glioma. In nucleotides, the CDR3 is TGTGCCAGCAGTAAACGCAGGGGATCGGGGGCCTACGAGCAGTACTTC. This encodes CASSKRRGSGAYEQYF.